This T cell receptor (beta chain) emerged from a study of cytomegalovirus exposure and HLA in healthy donors. PCR primers comprised 60 Vbeta and 13 Jbeta primers. Only in-frame clones appear in the TCRdb table, and some are missing; sequencing was by immunoSEQ multiplex PCR. The table has 200,000 to 250,000 clones, around 80% seen once. The CDR3 spans 17 residues. Germline V lookup: CDR1 SGHRS, CDR2 YFSETQ. After removal of 4 bases from V and 2 bases from J, the junction contained 11 bases not matched to a gene. The chain couples TRBV5-1 to TRBJ2-3; 9 bases fit TRBD2. The sequence derives from a male donor in good health and CMV-seronegative. The sample was PBMCs. CDR3 region: CASSRGTSRFNTDTQYF. CDR3 in DNA: TGCGCCAGCAGCCGTGGGACTAGCCGTTTCAACACAGATACGCAGTATTTT.